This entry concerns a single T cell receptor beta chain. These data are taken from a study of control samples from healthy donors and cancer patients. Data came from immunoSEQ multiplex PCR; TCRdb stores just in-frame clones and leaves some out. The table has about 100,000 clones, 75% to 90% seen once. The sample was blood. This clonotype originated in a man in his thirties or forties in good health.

In DNA, the CDR3 is TGTGCCAGCAGCTCCTTAGCTGCGGCCTCCTCCTACAATGAGCAGTTCTTC. It codes for CASSSLAAASSYNEQFF. The rearrangement joins TRBV21-1 to TRBJ2-1; TRBD2, as called in the table, went unchecked against the DNA. TRBV21-1 is a documented pseudogene. CDR3 length: 17 amino acids.